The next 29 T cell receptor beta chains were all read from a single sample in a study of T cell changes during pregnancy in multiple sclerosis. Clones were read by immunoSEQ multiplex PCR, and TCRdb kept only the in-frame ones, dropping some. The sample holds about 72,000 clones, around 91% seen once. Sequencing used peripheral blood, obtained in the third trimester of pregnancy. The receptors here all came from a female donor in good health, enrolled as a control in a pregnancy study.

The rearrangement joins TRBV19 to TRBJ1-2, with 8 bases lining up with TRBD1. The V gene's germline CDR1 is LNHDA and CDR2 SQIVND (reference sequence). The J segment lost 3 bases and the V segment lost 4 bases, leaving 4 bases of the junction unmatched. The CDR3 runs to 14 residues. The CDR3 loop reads CASSTGGGYYGYTF. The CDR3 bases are TGTGCCAGTAGTACAGGGGGCGGATACTATGGCTACACCTTC.

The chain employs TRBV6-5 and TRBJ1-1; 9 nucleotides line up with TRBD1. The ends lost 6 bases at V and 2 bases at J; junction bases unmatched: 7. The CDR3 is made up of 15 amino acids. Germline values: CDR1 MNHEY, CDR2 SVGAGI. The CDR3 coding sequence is TGTGCCAGCAGGCCCGGGACAGGGTTTAACACTGAAGCTTTCTTT. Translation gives CASRPGTGFNTEAFF.

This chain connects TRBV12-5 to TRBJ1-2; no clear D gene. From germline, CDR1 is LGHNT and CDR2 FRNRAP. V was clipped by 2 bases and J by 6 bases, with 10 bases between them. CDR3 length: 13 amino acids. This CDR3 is CASGLLERNGYTF. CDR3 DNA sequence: TGTGCTAGTGGTTTGTTGGAGAGGAATGGCTACACCTTC.

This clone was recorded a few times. CDR3 in amino acids: CASSYRGDTQPQHF. The CDR3 coding sequence is TGTGCCAGCAGTTACCGGGGGGACACTCAGCCCCAGCATTTT. The chain employs TRBV6-5 and TRBJ1-5; a weak D match, TRBD1 (6 bases). The CDR3 length is 14 residues. The germline V gene has CDR1 MNHEY and CDR2 SVGAGI. Trimming removed 2 bases at V and 6 bases at J, with 11 bases between.

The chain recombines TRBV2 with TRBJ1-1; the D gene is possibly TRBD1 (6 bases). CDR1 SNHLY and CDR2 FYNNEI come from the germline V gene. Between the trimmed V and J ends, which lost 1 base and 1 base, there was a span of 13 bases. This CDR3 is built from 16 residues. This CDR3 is CASSEDGAGENTEAFF. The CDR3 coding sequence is TGTGCCAGCAGTGAAGATGGGGCAGGGGAGAACACTGAAGCTTTCTTT.

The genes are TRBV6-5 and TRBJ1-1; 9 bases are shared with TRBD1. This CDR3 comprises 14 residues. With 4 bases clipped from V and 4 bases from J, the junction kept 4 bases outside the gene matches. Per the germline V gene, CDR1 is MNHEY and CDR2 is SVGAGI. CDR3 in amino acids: CASSLKQGATEAFF. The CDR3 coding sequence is TGTGCCAGCAGTTTAAAACAGGGGGCCACTGAAGCTTTCTTT.

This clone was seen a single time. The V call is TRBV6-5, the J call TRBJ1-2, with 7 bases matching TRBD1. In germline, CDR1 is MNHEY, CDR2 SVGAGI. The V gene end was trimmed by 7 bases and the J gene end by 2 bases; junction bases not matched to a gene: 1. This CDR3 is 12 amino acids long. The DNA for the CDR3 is TGTGCCAGCATGACAGGGAACTATGGCTACACCTTC. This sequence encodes CASMTGNYGYTF.

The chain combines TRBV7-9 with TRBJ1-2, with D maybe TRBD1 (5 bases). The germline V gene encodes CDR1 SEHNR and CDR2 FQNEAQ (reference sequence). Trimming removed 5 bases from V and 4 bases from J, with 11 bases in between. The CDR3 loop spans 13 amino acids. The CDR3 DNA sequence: TGTGCCAGCAGCGGGGCTCTGGTCTATGGCTACACCTTC. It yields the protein CASSGALVYGYTF.

The CDR3 sequence: CASSHGLLTDTQYF. Written as DNA, the CDR3 is TGTGCCAGCAGCCACGGACTCCTCACAGATACGCAGTATTTT. The chain uses TRBV4-2 and TRBJ2-3; the D gene is possibly TRBD2 (5 bases). Germline V lookup: CDR1 LGHNA, CDR2 YNFKEQ. V was trimmed by 3 bases and J by 2 bases, leaving 9 bases between them. The CDR3 totals 14 residues.

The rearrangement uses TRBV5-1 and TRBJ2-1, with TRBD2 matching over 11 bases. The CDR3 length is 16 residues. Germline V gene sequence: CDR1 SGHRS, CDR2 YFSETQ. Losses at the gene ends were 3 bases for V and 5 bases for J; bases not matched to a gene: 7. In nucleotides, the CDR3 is TGCGCCAGCAGCTCTTCTAGCGGGGGGAGGGACAATGAGCAGTTCTTC. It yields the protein CASSSSSGGRDNEQFF.

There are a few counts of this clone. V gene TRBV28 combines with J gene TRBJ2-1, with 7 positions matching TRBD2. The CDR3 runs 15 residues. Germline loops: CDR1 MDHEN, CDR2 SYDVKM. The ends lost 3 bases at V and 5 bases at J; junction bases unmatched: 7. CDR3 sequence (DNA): TGTGCCAGCAGTTTGGGGCGGGAGCTAAACAATGAGCAGTTCTTC. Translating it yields CASSLGRELNNEQFF.

The CDR3 spells CASSPPGTTVSNEKLFF. CDR3 bases: TGTGCCAGTAGTCCCCCCGGGACAACCGTTTCTAATGAAAAACTGTTTTTT. The chain recombines TRBV19 with TRBJ1-4, with TRBD1 as a possible D gene (6 bases). The CDR3 has 17 residues. Germline V gene lookup returns CDR1 LNHDA and CDR2 SQIVND (reference sequence). V gave up 5 bases and J gave up 3 bases, with 19 bases separating them.

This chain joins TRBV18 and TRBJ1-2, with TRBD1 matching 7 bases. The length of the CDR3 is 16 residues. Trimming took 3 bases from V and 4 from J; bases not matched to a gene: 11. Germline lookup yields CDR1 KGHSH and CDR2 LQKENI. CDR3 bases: TGTGCCAGCTCACCGGGACAGCTAATCGGGGGCTATGGCTACACCTTC. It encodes CASSPGQLIGGYGYTF.

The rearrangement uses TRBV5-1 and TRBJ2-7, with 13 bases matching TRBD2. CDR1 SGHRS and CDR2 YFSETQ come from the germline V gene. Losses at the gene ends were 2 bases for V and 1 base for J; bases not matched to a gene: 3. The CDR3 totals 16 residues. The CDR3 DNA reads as TGCGCCAGCAGCTTTGGACTAGCGGGGGAGTCCTACGAGCAGTACTTC. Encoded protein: CASSFGLAGESYEQYF.

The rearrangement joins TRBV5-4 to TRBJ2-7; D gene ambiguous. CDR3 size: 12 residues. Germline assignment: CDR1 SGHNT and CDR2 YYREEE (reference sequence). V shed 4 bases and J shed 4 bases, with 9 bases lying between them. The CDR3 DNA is TGTGCCAGCAGCCCCGCGAATTACGAGCAGTACTTC. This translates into CASSPANYEQYF.

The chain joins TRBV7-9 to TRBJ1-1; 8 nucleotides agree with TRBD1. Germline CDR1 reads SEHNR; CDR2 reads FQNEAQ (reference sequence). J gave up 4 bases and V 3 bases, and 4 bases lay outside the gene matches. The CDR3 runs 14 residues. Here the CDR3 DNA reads TGTGCCAGCAGCTTTAACAGGGGGTCCACTGAAGCTTTCTTT. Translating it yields CASSFNRGSTEAFF.

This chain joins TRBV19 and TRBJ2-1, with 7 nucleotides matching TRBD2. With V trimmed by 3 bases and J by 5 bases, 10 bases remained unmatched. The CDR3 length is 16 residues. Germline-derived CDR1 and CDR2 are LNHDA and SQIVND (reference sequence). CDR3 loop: CASSIPGGSSDNEQFF. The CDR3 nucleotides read TGTGCCAGTAGTATTCCAGGCGGGAGTAGCGACAATGAGCAGTTCTTC.

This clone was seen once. The CDR3 is CASSPTSPGVSPLHF. CDR3 nucleotide sequence: TGTGCCAGCTCACCCACTAGTCCAGGGGTTTCACCCCTCCACTTT. The gene calls are TRBV18 and TRBJ1-6, with a weak D call TRBD1 (6 bases). CDR3 length equals 15 residues. CDR1 is KGHSH and CDR2 is LQKENI in the germline V gene. V was shortened by 3 bases and J by 9 bases, with 15 bases between the two germline ends.

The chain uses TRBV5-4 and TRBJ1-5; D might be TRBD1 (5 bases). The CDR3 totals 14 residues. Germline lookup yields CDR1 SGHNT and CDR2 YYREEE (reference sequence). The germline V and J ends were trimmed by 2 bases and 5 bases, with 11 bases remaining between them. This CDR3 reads CASSLDRLDQPQHF. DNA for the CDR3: TGTGCCAGCAGCTTAGACAGACTAGATCAGCCCCAGCATTTT.

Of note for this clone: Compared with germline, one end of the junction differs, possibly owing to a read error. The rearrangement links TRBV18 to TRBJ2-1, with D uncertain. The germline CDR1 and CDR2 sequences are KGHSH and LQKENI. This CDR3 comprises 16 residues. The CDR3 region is CASSPQSSSSYNEQFF. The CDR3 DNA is TGTGCCAGCTCCCCACAGTCTTCGAGCTCCTACAATGAGCAGTTCTTC.

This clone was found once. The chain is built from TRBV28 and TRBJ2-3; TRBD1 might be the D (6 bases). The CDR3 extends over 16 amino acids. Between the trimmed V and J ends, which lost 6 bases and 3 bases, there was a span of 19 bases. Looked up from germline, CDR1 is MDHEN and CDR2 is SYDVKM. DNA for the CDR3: TGTGCCAGCAGCTGGACTCCGGGACACCGAACAGATACGCAGTATTTT. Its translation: CASSWTPGHRTDTQYF. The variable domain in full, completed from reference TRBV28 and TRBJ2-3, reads DVKVTQSSRYLVKRTGEKVFLECVQDMDHENMFWYRQDPGLGLRLIYFSYDVKMKEKGDIPEGYSVSREKKERFSLILESASTNQTSMYLCASSWTPGHRTDTQYFGPGTRLTVL.

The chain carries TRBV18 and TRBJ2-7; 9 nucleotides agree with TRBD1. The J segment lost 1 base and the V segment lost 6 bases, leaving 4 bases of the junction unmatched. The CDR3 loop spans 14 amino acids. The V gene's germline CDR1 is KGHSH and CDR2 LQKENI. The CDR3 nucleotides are TGTGCCAGCTCGCCAGGGACAGGGTCCTACGAGCAGTACTTC. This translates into CASSPGTGSYEQYF.

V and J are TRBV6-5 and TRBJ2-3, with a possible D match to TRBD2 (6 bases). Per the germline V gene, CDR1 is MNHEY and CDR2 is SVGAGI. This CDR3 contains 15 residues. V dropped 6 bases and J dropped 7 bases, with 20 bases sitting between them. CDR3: CASRGLTGLRNTQYF. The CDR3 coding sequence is TGTGCCAGCAGAGGACTAACGGGGCTTAGAAATACGCAGTATTTT.

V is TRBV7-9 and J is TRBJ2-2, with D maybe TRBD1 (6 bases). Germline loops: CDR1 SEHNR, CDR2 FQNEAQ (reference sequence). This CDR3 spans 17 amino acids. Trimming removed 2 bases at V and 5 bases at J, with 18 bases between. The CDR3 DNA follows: TGTGCCAGCAGCTTATTCAAGGGCAGGGGAGAAACCGGGGAGCTGTTTTTT. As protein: CASSLFKGRGETGELFF. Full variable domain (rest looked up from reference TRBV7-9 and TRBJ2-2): DTGVSQNPRHKITKRGQNVTFRCDPISEHNRLYWYRQTLGQGPEFLTYFQNEAQLEKSRLLSDRFSAERPKGSFSTLEIQRTEQGDSAMYLCASSLFKGRGETGELFFGEGSRLTVL.

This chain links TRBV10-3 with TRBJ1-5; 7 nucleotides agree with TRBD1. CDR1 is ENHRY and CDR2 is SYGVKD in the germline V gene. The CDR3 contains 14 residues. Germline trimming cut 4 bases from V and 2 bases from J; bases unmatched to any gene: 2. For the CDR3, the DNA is TGTGCCATCAGTGGACAGGGTGGCAATCAGCCCCAGCATTTT. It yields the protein CAISGQGGNQPQHF.

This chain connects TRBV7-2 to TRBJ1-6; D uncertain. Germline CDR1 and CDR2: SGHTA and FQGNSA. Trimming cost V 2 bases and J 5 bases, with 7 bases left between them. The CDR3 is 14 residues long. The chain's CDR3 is CASSLSTDNSPLHF. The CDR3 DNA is TGTGCCAGCAGCTTAAGTACGGATAATTCACCCCTCCACTTT. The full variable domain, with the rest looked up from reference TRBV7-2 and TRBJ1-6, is GAGVSQSPSNKVTEKGKDVELRCDPISGHTALYWYRQSLGQGLEFLIYFQGNSAPDKSGLPSDRFSAERTGGSVSTLTIQRTQQEDSAVYLCASSLSTDNSPLHFGNGTRLTVT.

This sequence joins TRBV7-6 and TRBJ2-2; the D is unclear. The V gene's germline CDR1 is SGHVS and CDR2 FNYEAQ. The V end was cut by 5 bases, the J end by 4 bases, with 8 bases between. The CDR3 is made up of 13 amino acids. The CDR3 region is CASSPEVTGELFF. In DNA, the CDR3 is TGTGCCAGCAGCCCAGAGGTCACCGGGGAGCTGTTTTTT.

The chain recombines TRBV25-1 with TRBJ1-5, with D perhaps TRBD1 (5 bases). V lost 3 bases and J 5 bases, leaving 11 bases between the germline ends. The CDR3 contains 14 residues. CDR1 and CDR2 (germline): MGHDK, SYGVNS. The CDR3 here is CASSEEQEHQPQHF. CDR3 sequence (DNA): TGTGCCAGCAGTGAGGAACAGGAGCATCAGCCCCAGCATTTT.

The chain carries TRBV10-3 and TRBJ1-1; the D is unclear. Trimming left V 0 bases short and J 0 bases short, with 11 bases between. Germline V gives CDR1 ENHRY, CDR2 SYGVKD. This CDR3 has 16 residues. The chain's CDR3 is CAISESVERLNTEAFF. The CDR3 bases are TGTGCCATCAGTGAGTCGGTTGAGCGGTTGAACACTGAAGCTTTCTTT.